The following is a T cell receptor beta chain sequence with its context. Flow cytometry served to check the purity of CD4+ and CD8+ cells, which were isolated by positive magnetic bead selection. This record belongs to a study of somatic mutations in cytotoxic T cells in rheumatoid arthritis. Study-wide context: Sorting by flow gave nearly 100% purity for some V beta antibody-stained T-cell populations, including V beta1+ cells sequenced for TCRB.

Sequenced by immunoSEQ multiplex PCR; TCRdb stores in-frame clones only, minus some. The profile shows 10,000 to 12,000 clones, over 75% of them singletons. Trimming left V 4 bases short and J 1 base short, with 19 bases between. CDR3 size: 17 residues. Per germline, CDR1 MNHNS and CDR2 SASEGT. What was sequenced was CD8+ T cells sorted from blood. The chain is built from TRBV6-1 and TRBJ1-2; D not resolved. The TCR comes from an adult with rheumatoid arthritis. The CDR3 DNA is TGTGCCAGCAGTGCTTCCCCGGACGGTCGACTTAACTATGGCTACACCTTC. Amino acid sequence: CASSASPDGRLNYGYTF.